This TCR beta chain was identified during a study of cytomegalovirus exposure and HLA in healthy donors. Notes on the study in general: Fewer N-insertions (relative to the approximately 700-donor mean) were reportedly seen in an Asian-associated ancestry cluster in a later analysis. Per a prior analysis, the majority of TCR beta V segments were productive roughly 87% or roughly 30% of the time.

PCR involved 60 Vbeta and 13 Jbeta primers. Repertoires were generated with immunoSEQ multiplex PCR, while TCRdb's copy carries only in-frame clones and drops some. The sample contains 130,000 or so clones, 65% to 80% of which appear only once. Concerning this clone itself: Its antigen remains unknown.

Sequences were obtained from PBMCs. This receptor was identified in a woman in her forties in good health and CMV-seropositive.

The CDR3 nucleotides read TGCAGCTCCGGGGGACAGGTAAACACTGAAGCTTTCTTT. This sequence encodes CSSGGQVNTEAFF. J is TRBJ1-1 and V is TRBV29-1; 8 nucleotides line up with TRBD1. Germline V gives CDR1 SQVTM, CDR2 ANQGSEA. The CDR3 loop spans 13 amino acids. J was trimmed by 2 bases and V by 8 bases; bases with no gene match: 7.